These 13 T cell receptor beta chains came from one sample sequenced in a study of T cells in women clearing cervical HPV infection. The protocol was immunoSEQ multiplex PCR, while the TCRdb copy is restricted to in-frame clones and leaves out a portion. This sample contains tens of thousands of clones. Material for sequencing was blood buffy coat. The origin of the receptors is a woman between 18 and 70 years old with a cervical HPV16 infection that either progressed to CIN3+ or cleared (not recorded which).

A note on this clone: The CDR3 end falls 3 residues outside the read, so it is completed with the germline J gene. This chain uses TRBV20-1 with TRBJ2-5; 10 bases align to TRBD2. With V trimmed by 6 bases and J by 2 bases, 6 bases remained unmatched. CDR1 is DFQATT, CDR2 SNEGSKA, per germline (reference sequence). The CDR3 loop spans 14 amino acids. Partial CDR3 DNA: TGCAGTGCGCCTACTAGCGGGGAACAAGAGACC. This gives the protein CSAPTSGEQET. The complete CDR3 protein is CSAPTSGEQETQYF.

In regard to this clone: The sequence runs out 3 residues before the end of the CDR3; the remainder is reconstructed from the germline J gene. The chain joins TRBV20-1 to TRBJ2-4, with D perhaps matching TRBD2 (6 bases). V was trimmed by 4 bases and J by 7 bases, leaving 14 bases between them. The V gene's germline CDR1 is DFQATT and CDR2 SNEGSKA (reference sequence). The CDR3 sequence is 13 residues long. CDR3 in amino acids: CSANRDLANIQYF. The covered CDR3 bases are TGCAGTGCTAACCGGGACTTGGCGAACATT.

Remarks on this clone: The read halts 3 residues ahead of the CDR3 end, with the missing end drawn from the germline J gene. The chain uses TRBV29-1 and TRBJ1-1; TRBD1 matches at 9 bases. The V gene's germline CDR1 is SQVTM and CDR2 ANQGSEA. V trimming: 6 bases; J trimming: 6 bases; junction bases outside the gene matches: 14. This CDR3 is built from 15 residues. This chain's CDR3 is CSVARGTGQEAEAFF. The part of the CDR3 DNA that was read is TGCAGCGTCGCCCGTGGGACAGGGCAAGAGGCTGAA.

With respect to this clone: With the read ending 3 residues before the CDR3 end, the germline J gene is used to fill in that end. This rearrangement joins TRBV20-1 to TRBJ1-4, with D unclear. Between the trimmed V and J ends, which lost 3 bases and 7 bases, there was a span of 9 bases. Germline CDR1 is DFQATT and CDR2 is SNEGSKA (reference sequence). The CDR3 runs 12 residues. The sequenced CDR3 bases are TGCAGTGCTAGGATAAAAGGTGAAAAA. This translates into CSARIKGEK. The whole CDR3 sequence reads CSARIKGEKLFF.

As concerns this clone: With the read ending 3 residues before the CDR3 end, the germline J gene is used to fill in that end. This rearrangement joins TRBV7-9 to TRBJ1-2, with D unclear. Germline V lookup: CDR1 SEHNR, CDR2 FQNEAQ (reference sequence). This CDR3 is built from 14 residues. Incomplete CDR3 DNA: TGTGCCAGCAGCTTCATTGCAGCCACAGATACC. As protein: CASSFIAATDT. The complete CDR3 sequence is CASSFIAATDTYTF.

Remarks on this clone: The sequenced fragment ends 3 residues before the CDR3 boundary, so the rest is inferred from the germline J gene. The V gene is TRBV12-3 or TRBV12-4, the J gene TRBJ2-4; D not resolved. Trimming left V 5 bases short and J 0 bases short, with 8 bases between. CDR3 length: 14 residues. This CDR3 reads CASSPVLAKNIQYF. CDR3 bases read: TGTGCCAGCAGTCCAGTCCTAGCCAAAAACATT.

The CDR3 sequence: CASSHERPTDTQYF. CDR3 DNA (partial): TGCGCCAGCAGCCATGAGAGGCCCACAGATACG. This chain links TRBV5-1 with TRBJ2-3; D is uncertain. The CDR3 is cut off 3 residues early in the read; its end comes from the germline J gene. Trimming shortened V by 4 bases and J by 2 bases, and 11 bases separated the two germline ends. CDR1 and CDR2 (germline): SGHRS, YFSETQ. The CDR3 spans 14 residues.

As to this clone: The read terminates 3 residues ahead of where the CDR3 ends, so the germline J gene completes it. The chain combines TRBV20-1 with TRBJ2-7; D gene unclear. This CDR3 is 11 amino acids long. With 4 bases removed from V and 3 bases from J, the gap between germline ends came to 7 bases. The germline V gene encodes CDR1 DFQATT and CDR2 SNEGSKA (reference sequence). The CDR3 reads CSAIVGYEQYF. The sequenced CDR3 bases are TGCAGTGCTATAGTCGGCTACGAG.

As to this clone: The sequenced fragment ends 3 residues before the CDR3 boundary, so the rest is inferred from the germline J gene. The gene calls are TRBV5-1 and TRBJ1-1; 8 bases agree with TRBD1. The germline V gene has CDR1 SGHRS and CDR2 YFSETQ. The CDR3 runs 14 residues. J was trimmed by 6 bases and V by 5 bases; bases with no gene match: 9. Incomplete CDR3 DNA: TGCGCCAGCAGTGTCAATACAGGGGGTGCTGAA. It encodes CASSVNTGGAE. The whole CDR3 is CASSVNTGGAEAFF.

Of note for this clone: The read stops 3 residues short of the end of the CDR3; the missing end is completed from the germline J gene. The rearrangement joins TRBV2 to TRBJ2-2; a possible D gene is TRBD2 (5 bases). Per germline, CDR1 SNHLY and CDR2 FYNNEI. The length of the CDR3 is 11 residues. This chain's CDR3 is CASSAGEKLFF. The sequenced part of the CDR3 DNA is TGTGCCAGTTCGGCCGGGGAAAAG.

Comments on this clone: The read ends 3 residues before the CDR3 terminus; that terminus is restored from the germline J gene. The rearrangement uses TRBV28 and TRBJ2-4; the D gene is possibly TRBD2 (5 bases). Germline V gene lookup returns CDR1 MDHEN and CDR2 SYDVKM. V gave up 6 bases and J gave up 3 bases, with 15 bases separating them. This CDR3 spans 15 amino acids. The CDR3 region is CASRTASGGKNIQYF. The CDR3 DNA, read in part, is TGTGCCAGCAGAACGGCCTCAGGAGGCAAAAACATT.

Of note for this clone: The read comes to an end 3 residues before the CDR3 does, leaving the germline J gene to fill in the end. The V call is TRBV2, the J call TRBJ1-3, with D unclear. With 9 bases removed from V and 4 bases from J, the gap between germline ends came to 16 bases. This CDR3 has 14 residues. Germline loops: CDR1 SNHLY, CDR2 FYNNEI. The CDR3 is CASLPQFSGNTIYF. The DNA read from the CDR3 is TGTGCCAGTCTCCCCCAGTTTTCCGGAAACACC.

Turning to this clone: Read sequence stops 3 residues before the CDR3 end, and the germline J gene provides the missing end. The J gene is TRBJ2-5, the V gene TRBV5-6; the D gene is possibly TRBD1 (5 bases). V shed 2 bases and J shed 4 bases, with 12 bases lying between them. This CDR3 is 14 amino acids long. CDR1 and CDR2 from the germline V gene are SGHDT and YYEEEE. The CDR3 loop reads CASSFFVGAETQYF. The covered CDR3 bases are TGTGCCAGCAGCTTTTTTGTAGGGGCAGAGACC.